The clone carrying this T cell receptor beta chain showed up many times. Antigen specificity is unknown. Read coverage stops 3 residues before the CDR3 terminus; the germline J gene supplies the remainder. The data are from a study of T cell clonality in common variable immunodeficiency. Findings and limits, study-wide: Repertoire-complication correlations in CVID were limited by patient heterogeneity. Compared with controls, CVID subjects had fewer shared TCRbeta clones.

The junction had 4 bases not matched to a gene; V was cut back by 0 bases and J by 1 base. The germline V gene has CDR1 SGHRS and CDR2 YFSETQ. This CDR3 spans 18 amino acids. Generated by immunoSEQ multiplex PCR, the TCRdb table keeps only in-frame clones and is missing some. Altogether fewer than 60,000 clones were found in the sample, and no singletons occur. This TCR derives from a person between 18 and 70 years old in good health. The sample comprised peripheral blood mononuclear cells. The J gene is TRBJ2-3, the V gene TRBV5-1; 14 positions match TRBD2. The CDR3 DNA, read in part, is TGCGCCAGCAGCTTGGGGGGGACTAGCGGGGGAGGCACAGATACG. Its protein is CASSLGGTSGGGTDT. The entire CDR3 sequence reads CASSLGGTSGGGTDTQYF.